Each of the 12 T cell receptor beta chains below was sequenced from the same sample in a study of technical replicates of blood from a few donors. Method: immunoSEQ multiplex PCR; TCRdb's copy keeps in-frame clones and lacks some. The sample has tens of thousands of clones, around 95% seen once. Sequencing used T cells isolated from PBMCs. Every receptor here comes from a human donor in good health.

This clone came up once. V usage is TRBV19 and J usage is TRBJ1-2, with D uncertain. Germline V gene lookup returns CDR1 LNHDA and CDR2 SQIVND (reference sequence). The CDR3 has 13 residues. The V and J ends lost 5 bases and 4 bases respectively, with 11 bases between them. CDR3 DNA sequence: TGTGCCAGTAGTGCACAGCCTTCCTATGGCTACACCTTC. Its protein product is CASSAQPSYGYTF.

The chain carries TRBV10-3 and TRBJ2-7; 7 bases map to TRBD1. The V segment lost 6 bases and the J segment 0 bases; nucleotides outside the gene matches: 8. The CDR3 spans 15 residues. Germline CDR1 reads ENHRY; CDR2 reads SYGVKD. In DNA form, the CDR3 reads TGTGCCATCAGCGAAGACAGGGTCCACTCCTACGAGCAGTACTTC. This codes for CAISEDRVHSYEQYF.

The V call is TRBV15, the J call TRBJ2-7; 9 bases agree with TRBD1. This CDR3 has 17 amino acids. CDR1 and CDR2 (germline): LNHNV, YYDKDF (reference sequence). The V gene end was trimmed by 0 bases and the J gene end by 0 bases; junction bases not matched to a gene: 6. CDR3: CATSREVWDRDSYEQYF. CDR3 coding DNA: TGTGCCACCAGCAGAGAGGTCTGGGACAGGGACTCCTACGAGCAGTACTTC.

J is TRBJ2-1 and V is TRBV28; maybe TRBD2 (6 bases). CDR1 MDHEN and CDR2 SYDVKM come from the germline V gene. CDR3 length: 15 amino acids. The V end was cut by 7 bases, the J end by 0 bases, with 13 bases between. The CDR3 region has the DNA TGTGCCAGCACCCTTGGGGGGAGCTCCTACAATGAGCAGTTCTTC. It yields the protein CASTLGGSSYNEQFF.

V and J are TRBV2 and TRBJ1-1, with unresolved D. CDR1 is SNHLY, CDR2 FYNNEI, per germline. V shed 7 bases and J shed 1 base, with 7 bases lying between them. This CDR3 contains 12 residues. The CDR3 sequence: CASTYRNTEAFF. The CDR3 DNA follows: TGTGCCAGCACGTACAGGAACACTGAAGCTTTCTTT.

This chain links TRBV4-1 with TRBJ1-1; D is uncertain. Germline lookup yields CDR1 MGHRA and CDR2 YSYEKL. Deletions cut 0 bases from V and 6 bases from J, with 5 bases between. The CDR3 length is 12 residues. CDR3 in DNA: TGCGCCAGCAGCCAAGAGGGCCCTGAAGCTTTCTTT. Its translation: CASSQEGPEAFF.

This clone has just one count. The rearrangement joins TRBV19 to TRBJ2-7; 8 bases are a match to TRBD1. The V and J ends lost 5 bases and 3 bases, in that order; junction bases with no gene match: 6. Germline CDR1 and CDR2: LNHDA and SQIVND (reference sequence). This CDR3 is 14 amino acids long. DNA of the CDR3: TGTGCCAGTAGTGTCCCGGGACAGGTCTACGAGCAGTACTTC. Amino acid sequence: CASSVPGQVYEQYF.

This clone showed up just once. The CDR3 region has the DNA TGTGCCACCAGGAGGGTTGGGTATAGCAATCAGCCCCAGCATTTT. Its translation is CATRRVGYSNQPQHF. The gene calls are TRBV19 and TRBJ1-5; the D is unclear. Germline V gene data show CDR1 as LNHDA and CDR2 as SQIVND (reference sequence). Trimming took 10 bases from V and 0 from J, leaving 16 bases between them. The CDR3 runs to 15 residues. Variable domain in full (rest from reference TRBV19 and TRBJ1-5): DGGITQSPKYLFRKEGQNVTLSCEQNLNHDAMYWYRQDPGQGLRLIYYSQIVNDFQKGDIAEGYSVSREKKESFPLTVTSAQKNPTAFYLCATRRVGYSNQPQHFGDGTRLSIL.

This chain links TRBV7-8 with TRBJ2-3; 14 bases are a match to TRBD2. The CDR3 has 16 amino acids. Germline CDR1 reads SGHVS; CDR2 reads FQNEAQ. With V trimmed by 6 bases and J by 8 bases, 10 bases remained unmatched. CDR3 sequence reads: CASRPGTSGRRSTQYF. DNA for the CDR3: TGTGCCAGCAGACCCGGGACTAGCGGGAGACGTAGTACGCAGTATTTT.

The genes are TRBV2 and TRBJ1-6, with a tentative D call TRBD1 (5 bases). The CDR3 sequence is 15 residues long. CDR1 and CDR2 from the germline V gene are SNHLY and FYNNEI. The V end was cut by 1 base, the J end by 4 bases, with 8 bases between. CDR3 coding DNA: TGTGCCAGCAGTGAAGTACAGGTGTATAATTCACCCCTCCACTTT. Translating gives CASSEVQVYNSPLHF.

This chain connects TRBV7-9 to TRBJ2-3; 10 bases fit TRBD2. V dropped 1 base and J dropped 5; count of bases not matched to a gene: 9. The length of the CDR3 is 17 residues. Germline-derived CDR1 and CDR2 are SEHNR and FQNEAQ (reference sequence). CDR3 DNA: TGTGCCAGCAGCTTAGGGCAAGCGGGAGGGCCAGGAGATACGCAGTATTTT. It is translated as CASSLGQAGGPGDTQYF. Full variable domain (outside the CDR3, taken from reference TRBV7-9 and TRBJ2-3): DTGVSQNPRHKITKRGQNVTFRCDPISEHNRLYWYRQTLGQGPEFLTYFQNEAQLEKSRLLSDRFSAERPKGSFSTLEIQRTEQGDSAMYLCASSLGQAGGPGDTQYFGPGTRLTVL.

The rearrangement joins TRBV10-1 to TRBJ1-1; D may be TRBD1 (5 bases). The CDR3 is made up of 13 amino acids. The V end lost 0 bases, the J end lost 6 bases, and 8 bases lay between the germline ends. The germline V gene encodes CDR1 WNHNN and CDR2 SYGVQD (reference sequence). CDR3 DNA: TGCGCCAGCAGTGAGTCGGGACTATCTGAAGCTTTCTTT. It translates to CASSESGLSEAFF.